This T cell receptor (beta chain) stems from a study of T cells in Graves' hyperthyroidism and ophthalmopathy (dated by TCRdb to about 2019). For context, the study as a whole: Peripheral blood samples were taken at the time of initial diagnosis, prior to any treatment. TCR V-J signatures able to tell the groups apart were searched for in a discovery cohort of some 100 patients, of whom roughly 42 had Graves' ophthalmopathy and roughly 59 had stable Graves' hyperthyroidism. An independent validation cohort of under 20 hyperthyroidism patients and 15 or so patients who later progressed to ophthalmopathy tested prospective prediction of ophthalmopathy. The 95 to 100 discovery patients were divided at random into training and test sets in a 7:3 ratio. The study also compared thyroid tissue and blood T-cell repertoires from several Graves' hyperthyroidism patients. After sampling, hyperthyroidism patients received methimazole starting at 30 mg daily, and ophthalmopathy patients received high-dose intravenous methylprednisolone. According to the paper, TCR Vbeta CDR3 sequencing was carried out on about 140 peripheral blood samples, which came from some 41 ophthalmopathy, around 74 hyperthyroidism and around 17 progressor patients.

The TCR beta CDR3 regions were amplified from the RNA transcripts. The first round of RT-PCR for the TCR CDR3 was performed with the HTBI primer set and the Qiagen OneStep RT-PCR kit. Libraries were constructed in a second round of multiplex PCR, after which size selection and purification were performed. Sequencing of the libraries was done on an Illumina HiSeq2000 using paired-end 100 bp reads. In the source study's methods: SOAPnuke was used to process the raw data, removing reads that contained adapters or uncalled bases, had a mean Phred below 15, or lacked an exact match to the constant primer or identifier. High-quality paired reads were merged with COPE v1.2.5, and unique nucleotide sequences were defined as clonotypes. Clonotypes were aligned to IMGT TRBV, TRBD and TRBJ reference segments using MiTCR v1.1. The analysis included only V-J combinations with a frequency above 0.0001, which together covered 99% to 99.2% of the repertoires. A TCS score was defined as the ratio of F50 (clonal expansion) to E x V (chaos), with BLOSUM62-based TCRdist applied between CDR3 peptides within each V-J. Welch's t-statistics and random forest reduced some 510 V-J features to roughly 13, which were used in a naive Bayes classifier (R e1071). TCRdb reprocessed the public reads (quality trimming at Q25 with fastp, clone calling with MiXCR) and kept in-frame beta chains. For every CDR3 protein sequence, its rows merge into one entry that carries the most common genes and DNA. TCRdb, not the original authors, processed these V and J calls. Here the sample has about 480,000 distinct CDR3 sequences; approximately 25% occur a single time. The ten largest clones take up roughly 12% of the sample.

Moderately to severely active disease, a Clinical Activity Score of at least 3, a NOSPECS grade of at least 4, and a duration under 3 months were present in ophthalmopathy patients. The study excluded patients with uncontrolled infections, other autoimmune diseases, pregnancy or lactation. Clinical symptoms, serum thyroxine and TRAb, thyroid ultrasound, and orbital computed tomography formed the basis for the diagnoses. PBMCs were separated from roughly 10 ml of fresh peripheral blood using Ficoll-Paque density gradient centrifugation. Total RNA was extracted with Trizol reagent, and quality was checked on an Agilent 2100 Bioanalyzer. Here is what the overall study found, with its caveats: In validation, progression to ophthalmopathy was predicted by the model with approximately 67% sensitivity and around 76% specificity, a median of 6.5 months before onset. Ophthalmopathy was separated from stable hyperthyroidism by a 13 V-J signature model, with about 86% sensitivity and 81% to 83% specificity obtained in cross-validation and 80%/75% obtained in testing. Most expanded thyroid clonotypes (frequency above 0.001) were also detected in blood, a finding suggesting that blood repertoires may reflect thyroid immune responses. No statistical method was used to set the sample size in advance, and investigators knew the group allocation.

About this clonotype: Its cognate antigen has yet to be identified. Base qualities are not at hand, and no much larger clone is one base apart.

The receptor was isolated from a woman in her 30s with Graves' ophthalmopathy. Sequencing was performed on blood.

The DNA sequence is TGTGCCAGCAGTTTAGCTGCTAGCGGGAGACAAGAGACCCAGTACTTC. The translation is CASSLAASGRQETQYF. The receptor chain draws on TRBV28 and TRBJ2-5; 10 junctional bases match TRBD2. Trimming takes 2 bases off V and 2 bases off J; junction bases not matched to a gene: 5. There are 16 amino acids in the CDR3, from cysteine to phenylalanine inclusive. Only CDR3 DNA remains: 48 bases, in frame from the first base. The germline V gene provides CDR1 MDHEN and CDR2 SYDVKM.